This T cell receptor beta chain was obtained from a study of T cell responses to AZD1222 COVID-19 vaccine. Study-wide results and caveats: In the spike-specific TCR repertoire, nearly half reportedly target unmutated variant regions. Clonal diversity was possibly underestimated, and white British individuals and females predominated among donors. No repertoire was sampled before or during the peak T cell response, only after it.

TCRdb's table, derived via immunoSEQ multiplex PCR, lists solely in-frame clones and lacks some. The sample yields 130,000 or so clones, about nine tenths seen once. On this clone itself: Its target is unknown.

The sample here was peripheral blood, taken on day 0 of AZD1222 vaccination. The TCR sequence derives from an adult in good health.

The CDR3 reads CASNRAGLEGEQYF. The CDR3 nucleotides read TGTGCCAGCAACCGGGCGGGGTTGGAGGGTGAGCAGTACTTC. The V and J genes are TRBV2 and TRBJ2-7, with D possibly TRBD2 on 6 matching bases. Germline CDR1 and CDR2: SNHLY and FYNNEI. The CDR3 length is 14 residues. Trimming removed 7 bases from V and 7 bases from J, with 20 bases in between.